One sample yielded the 11 T cell receptor beta chains listed below, sequenced in a study of T cell repertoires in cytomegalovirus infection. Via MiXCR, TCRdb re-called the reads, giving one row per CDR3 protein. The table lists roughly 280,000 distinct CDR3 sequences, approximately 9.1% of them singletons, with roughly 16% in the top ten. Sequencing was performed on PBMCs. Every receptor here comes from a human donor in good health (CMV status not recorded). Some clones in this sample may be carry-over from other donors' samples.

This clonotype was counted a few times. The rearrangement uses TRBV2 and TRBJ2-7, with 9 bases identical to TRBD1. The CDR3 loop spans 15 amino acids. Trimming at V came to 5 bases and at J to 0 bases, leaving 5 bases not matched to a gene. Germline lookup yields CDR1 SNHLY and CDR2 FYNNEI. For the CDR3, the DNA is TGTGCCAGCAGTTGGGACAGGGCAAGCTCCTACGAGCAGTACTTC. Amino acid sequence: CASSWDRASSYEQYF.

This clonotype was seen more than once but under ten times. The DNA for the CDR3 is TGTGCCAGCAGCTCACAGGGGGCGCCTACCGGGGAGCTGTTTTTT. This sequence encodes CASSSQGAPTGELFF. The chain has TRBV7-2 and TRBJ2-2; 9 bases line up with TRBD1. The CDR3 is made up of 15 amino acids. Unmatched junction bases numbered 5, after V lost 4 bases and J lost 5 bases. CDR1 SGHTA and CDR2 FQGNSA come from the germline V gene.

In this sample, this clonotype turned up many times. The CDR3 DNA follows: TGTGCCACCAGCAGAACTGGGCAGGGGGTAACCGGGGAGCTGTTTTTT. As protein: CATSRTGQGVTGELFF. The chain uses TRBV15 and TRBJ2-2; 7 bases agree with TRBD1. Trimming took 2 bases from V and 5 from J; bases not matched to a gene: 8. Germline V gives CDR1 LNHNV, CDR2 YYDKDF (reference sequence). The CDR3 sequence is 16 residues long.

This clonotype appeared many times. The genes are TRBV5-4 and TRBJ2-7, with D uncertain. This CDR3 comprises 14 residues. The germline gives CDR1 SGHNT, CDR2 YYREEE (reference sequence). Trimming pared 4 bases from V and 1 base from J, leaving 12 bases between. The CDR3 DNA reads as TGTGCCAGCAGCCAAGACGGTGATTCCTACGAGCAGTACTTC. Protein: CASSQDGDSYEQYF.

This clonotype was observed many times. The CDR3 DNA follows: TGTGCCAGCAGCTTATTAAGCTCTGGGGCCAACGTCCTGACTTTC. Translation: CASSLLSSGANVLTF. This sequence joins TRBV11-3 and TRBJ2-6, with D unclear. CDR1 and CDR2 from the germline V gene are SGHNT and YENEEA. This CDR3 has 15 amino acids. V lost 2 bases and J 0 bases, leaving 5 bases between the germline ends.

This clonotype has ten or more counts. The chain combines TRBV7-2 with TRBJ1-2; D unresolved. CDR1 is SGHTA and CDR2 is FQGNSA in the germline V gene. Between the trimmed V and J ends, which lost 1 base and 7 bases, there was a span of 10 bases. The length of the CDR3 is 13 residues. CDR3 bases: TGTGCCAGCAGCTTAGAACGGAGGGTTGGCTACACCTTC. It codes for CASSLERRVGYTF.

This clonotype was detected many times. The V gene is TRBV7-2, the J gene TRBJ1-2; D not certain. The germline V and J ends were trimmed by 5 bases and 8 bases, with 21 bases remaining between them. This CDR3 has 15 residues. CDR1 is SGHTA, CDR2 FQGNSA, per germline. The CDR3 spells CASSLKLRGSRGYTF. CDR3 sequence (DNA): TGTGCCAGCAGCCTAAAACTCCGAGGTTCCCGAGGCTACACCTTC.

This clonotype was detected many times. The V gene is TRBV5-1, the J gene TRBJ2-5; weak D call: TRBD2 (7 bases). The V and J ends lost 1 base and 2 bases respectively, with 24 bases between them. The CDR3 has 19 amino acids. CDR1 and CDR2 (germline): SGHRS, YFSETQ. This CDR3 is CASSLLGHGGGGHQETQYF. CDR3 sequence (DNA): TGCGCCAGCAGCTTGTTAGGTCATGGAGGCGGGGGCCATCAAGAGACCCAGTACTTC.

At least ten counts were recorded for this clonotype. V is TRBV28 and J is TRBJ2-5; weak D call: TRBD1 (5 bases). The length of the CDR3 is 12 residues. V was pared by 9 bases and J by 2 bases, with 10 bases between. Germline CDR1 is MDHEN and CDR2 is SYDVKM. DNA of the CDR3: TGTGCCAGTTCAGGGATTCAAGAGACCCAGTACTTC. Residues: CASSGIQETQYF.

There are many counts of this clonotype. V gene TRBV6-1 combines with J gene TRBJ1-2, with 10 bases aligning to TRBD1. Per the germline V gene, CDR1 is MNHNS and CDR2 is SASEGT. J was trimmed by 0 bases and V by 6 bases; bases with no gene match: 7. The CDR3 is 16 residues long. CDR3 coding DNA: TGTGCCAGCAGCCGAGCCGGGACAGGGGCTAACTATGGCTACACCTTC. It encodes CASSRAGTGANYGYTF.

In its sample, this clonotype was seen many times. The chain links TRBV6-1 to TRBJ2-3; 9 bases line up with TRBD1. V shed 6 bases and J 4 bases; nucleotides not matched to a gene: 11. Germline values: CDR1 MNHNS, CDR2 SASEGT. This CDR3 comprises 16 residues. The CDR3 nucleotides are TGTGCCAGCAGAGGCTGGGGACAGGGCTTGGCAGATACGCAGTATTTT. Encoded protein: CASRGWGQGLADTQYF.